A single T cell receptor beta chain is shown here with its context. The antigen remains undetermined. This record comes from a study of yellow fever vaccine responses in identical twins. Study-wide points: Reportedly, twins showed a vaccine T cell response that looked partly convergent and partly personalized.

TCRdb re-called the RT-PCR reads through MiXCR, storing one row per CDR3 protein. The profile shows roughly 17,000 distinct CDR3 sequences, 65% to 85% of them singletons. The CDR3 is 15 amino acids. V lost 0 bases and J lost 4; bases outside the gene matches: 2. Germline assignment: CDR1 DFQATT and CDR2 SNEGSKA (reference sequence). The sequencing here drew on T cells from blood (PBMCs), unsorted or a sorted subset (not recorded which), taken before or after yellow fever vaccination (not recorded which). The rearrangement joins TRBV20-1 to TRBJ2-1, with 11 bases lining up with TRBD2. This sequence was found in a woman aged 18 to 35 who received the yellow fever vaccine. The CDR3 DNA reads as TGCAGTGCTAGAGATCGACTAGCGGGGTACAATGAGCAGTTCTTC. Its protein product is CSARDRLAGYNEQFF.